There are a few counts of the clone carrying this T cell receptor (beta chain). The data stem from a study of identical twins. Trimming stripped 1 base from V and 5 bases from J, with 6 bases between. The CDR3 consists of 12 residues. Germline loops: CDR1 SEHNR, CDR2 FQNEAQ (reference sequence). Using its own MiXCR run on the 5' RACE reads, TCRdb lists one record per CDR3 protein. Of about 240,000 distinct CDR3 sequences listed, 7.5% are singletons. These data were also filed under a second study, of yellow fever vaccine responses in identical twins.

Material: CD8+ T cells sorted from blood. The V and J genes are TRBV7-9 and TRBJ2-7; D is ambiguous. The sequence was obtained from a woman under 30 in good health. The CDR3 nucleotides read TGTGCCAGCAGCTTAGGGTGGGACGAGCAGTACTTC. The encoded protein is CASSLGWDEQYF.